What follows are 12 T cell receptor beta chains derived from one specimen sequenced in a study of cytomegalovirus exposure and HLA in healthy donors. Primers: 60 Vbeta forward and 13 Jbeta reverse. Using immunoSEQ multiplex PCR, the repertoire was profiled, and TCRdb retains in-frame clones only, with some absent. Of 100,000 to 150,000 clones detected, about two thirds appear once; the ten largest clones hold under 5.5%. The sample taken for sequencing was PBMCs. All receptors come from a man aged 50 to 59 in good health and CMV-seropositive.

The chain recombines TRBV4-3 with TRBJ2-7; the D gene is possibly TRBD1 (5 bases). The V end was cut by 0 bases, the J end by 0 bases, with 12 bases between. This CDR3 spans 16 amino acids. Germline CDR1 reads LGHNA; CDR2 reads YSLEER. The CDR3 sequence: CASSQDGAPNSYEQYF. Written as DNA, the CDR3 is TGCGCCAGCAGCCAAGATGGGGCCCCGAACTCCTACGAGCAGTACTTC.

The chain uses TRBV5-4 and TRBJ2-5, with a tentative D call TRBD1 (6 bases). Per the germline V gene, CDR1 is SGHNT and CDR2 is YYREEE (reference sequence). The V end was cut by 5 bases, the J end by 4 bases, with 9 bases between. The CDR3 consists of 12 residues. In nucleotides, the CDR3 is TGTGCCAGCAGTCCAGGGGTAGAGACCCAGTACTTC. Translated: CASSPGVETQYF.

The CDR3 protein is CASGLVQSAYEQYF. CDR3 in DNA: TGTGCTAGTGGTTTGGTACAGTCTGCGTACGAGCAGTACTTC. This chain links TRBV12-5 with TRBJ2-7; D is unclear. Germline V gives CDR1 LGHNT, CDR2 FRNRAP. With 0 bases removed from V and 4 bases from J, the gap between germline ends came to 10 bases. The CDR3 covers 14 residues.

The genes are TRBV28 and TRBJ2-7; maybe TRBD1 (6 bases). In germline, CDR1 is MDHEN, CDR2 SYDVKM. Deletions cut 5 bases from V and 3 bases from J, with 14 bases between. The CDR3 has 14 residues. The CDR3 coding sequence is TGTGCCAGCAGTCCTCCGATAGGGGGCTACGAGCAGTACTTC. Amino acid sequence: CASSPPIGGYEQYF.

The chain employs TRBV6-1 and TRBJ1-1, with D possibly TRBD1 on 5 matching bases. V was trimmed by 7 bases and J by 6 bases, leaving 15 bases between them. Germline V gene sequence: CDR1 MNHNS, CDR2 SASEGT. The CDR3 totals 13 residues. DNA for the CDR3: TGTGCCAGCATAAGGGGCGCTTACGCTGAAGCTTTCTTT. Protein sequence: CASIRGAYAEAFF.

This clone was counted once. The rearrangement uses TRBV9 and TRBJ2-5, with D possibly TRBD1 on 6 matching bases. Looked up from germline, CDR1 is SGDLS and CDR2 is YYNGEE. The CDR3 has 15 residues. Trimming left V 2 bases short and J 5 bases short, with 16 bases between. CDR3 sequence (DNA): TGTGCCAGCAGCGTCCGGGACAAAGGGACGGAGACCCAGTACTTC. As protein: CASSVRDKGTETQYF.

This chain uses TRBV11-3 with TRBJ1-1; D is unclear. V lost 0 bases to trimming and J lost 8 bases, with 7 bases between them. The CDR3 spans 12 residues. Germline loops: CDR1 SGHNT, CDR2 YENEEA. The CDR3 nucleotides read TGTGCCAGCAGCTTAGACTCTACCGAAGCTTTCTTT. This translates into CASSLDSTEAFF.

The J gene is TRBJ1-6, the V gene TRBV5-1, with D tentatively TRBD1 (6 bases). V was clipped by 0 bases and J by 8 bases, with 6 bases between them. The CDR3 has 13 residues. Germline V gene sequence: CDR1 SGHRS, CDR2 YFSETQ. Here the CDR3 reads CASSLEGDSPLHF. CDR3 coding DNA: TGCGCCAGCAGCTTGGAGGGGGATTCACCCCTCCACTTT. Variable domain in full (rest from reference TRBV5-1 and TRBJ1-6): KAGVTQTPRYLIKTRGQQVTLSCSPISGHRSVSWYQQTPGQGLQFLFEYFSETQRNKGNFPGRFSGRQFSNSRSEMNVSTLELGDSALYLCASSLEGDSPLHFGNGTRLTVT.

The rearrangement links TRBV11-2 to TRBJ1-2; tentative D call: TRBD1 (5 bases). This CDR3 contains 13 residues. Germline V CDR1 and CDR2: SGHAT, FQNNGV. Trimming removed 0 bases from V and 7 bases from J, with 9 bases in between. CDR3 amino acids: CASSLDRTRGYTF. As DNA, the CDR3 is TGTGCCAGCAGCTTAGATCGGACACGTGGCTACACCTTC.

This chain links TRBV7-9 with TRBJ2-5; 10 bases agree with TRBD2. CDR3 size: 16 residues. The germline V gene encodes CDR1 SEHNR and CDR2 FQNEAQ (reference sequence). V dropped 4 bases and J dropped 1; count of bases not matched to a gene: 6. The CDR3 sequence: CASSSPLAGFQETQYF. The CDR3, as DNA: TGTGCCAGCAGCTCCCCACTAGCGGGATTCCAAGAGACCCAGTACTTC. Full variable domain (rest looked up from reference TRBV7-9 and TRBJ2-5): DTGVSQNPRHKITKRGQNVTFRCDPISEHNRLYWYRQTLGQGPEFLTYFQNEAQLEKSRLLSDRFSAERPKGSFSTLEIQRTEQGDSAMYLCASSSPLAGFQETQYFGPGTRLLVL.

In the case of this clone: A junction end diverges from the germline sequence, so it may reflect a read error. The chain joins TRBV7-2 to TRBJ1-2; 11 bases map to TRBD1. Germline CDR1 and CDR2: SGHTA and FQGNSA. The CDR3 has 15 amino acids. CDR3 sequence reads: CVSSPGQGAGYGYTF. The DNA of the CDR3 is TGTGTCAGCAGCCCAGGACAGGGGGCGGGCTATGGCTACACCTTC.

The chain couples TRBV11-3 to TRBJ2-7; D not resolved. Germline V gene data show CDR1 as SGHNT and CDR2 as YENEEA. Between the trimmed V and J ends, which lost 5 bases and 2 bases, there was a span of 7 bases. The CDR3 loop spans 12 amino acids. The CDR3 DNA follows: TGTGCCAGCAGCCCCAACACCTACGAGCAGTACTTC. Its protein is CASSPNTYEQYF.